The source of this TCR beta chain is a study of blood T cell repertoires in COVID-19 (dated by TCRdb to 2019 to 2021). Notes on the research overall: Samples from collaborators originated in the United States, Italy and Spain and spanned both the acute and convalescent phases of COVID-19. The prospective study material was composed of cDNA or gDNA derived from T cells, B-cell-depleted T cells, or PBMCs. Subjects who had been exposed to COVID-19, were actively infected with it, or had recovered from it provided the deeply sampled blood TCRbeta repertoires that made up the dataset. The repertoires were made available in a free public database intended to serve as a resource for research on the immune response to SARS-CoV-2. Samples came from the ongoing ImmuneRACE study (first 160 participants) plus 1,254 subjects from 6 global collaborators. The sample metadata nearly always contained a de-identified subject ID, COVID-19 status, age in years and sex. Where available, HLA class I and class II types were taken from metadata supplied by the sample provider and were not determined by assay-based typing.

TCRbeta CDR3 regions were amplified from genomic DNA by means of the immunoSEQ Assay, a bias-controlled multiplex PCR. The source study handled its data this way. Nucleated cell counts per sample were estimated from amplification of reference gene primers within the assay. To quantify the absolute abundance of each unique TCRbeta CDR3 rearrangement, sequence reads were collapsed and filtered. For each sample, productive Simpson clonality was calculated as the square root of Simpson's diversity index over productive rearrangements. TCRdb stores this immuneACCESS table with in-frame sequences only. Part of the clones is absent; in the studies checked, under half of the shortfall reflects unresolved V genes, and no reason is known for the rest. From that table come the V and J calls and clone size; the DNA was used to work out D and trimming. The sample table records 230,000 or so clones; about 86% of these occur just once. Clones ranked in the top ten supply roughly 8.7% of the sample.

Each collaborating institution followed its own protocols to collect whole blood in K2EDTA tubes. Collaborator samples were shipped for TCRbeta analysis as frozen whole blood, isolated PBMCs, or DNA extracted from either sample type. About this clone itself: This receptor's antigen is unknown. Qualities for individual bases were not recorded, and no much larger clone is one base off.

Findings and caveats that apply to the study as a whole: The amount of clinical and demographic metadata varied by source and participant and was provided uncurated.

This clonotype was obtained from a middle-aged man with active or convalescent COVID-19. The sequenced sample consisted of peripheral blood.

The CDR3 protein: CASSEGRGLNEQYF. At the DNA level, the sequence is TGTGCCAGCAGTGAGGGCAGGGGGCTGAACGAGCAGTACTTC. The rearranged chain carries TRBV6-1 and TRBJ2-7; 8 bases in between match TRBD1. Ends trimmed: V by 3 bases, J by 5 bases; bases unmatched to a gene: 6. Sequences MNHNS (CDR1) and SASEGT (CDR2) are obtained from the germline V gene. The CDR3 contains 14 residues, cysteine and phenylalanine counted. Kept here is only the CDR3 DNA, which spans 42 bases and is read in frame from base 1.